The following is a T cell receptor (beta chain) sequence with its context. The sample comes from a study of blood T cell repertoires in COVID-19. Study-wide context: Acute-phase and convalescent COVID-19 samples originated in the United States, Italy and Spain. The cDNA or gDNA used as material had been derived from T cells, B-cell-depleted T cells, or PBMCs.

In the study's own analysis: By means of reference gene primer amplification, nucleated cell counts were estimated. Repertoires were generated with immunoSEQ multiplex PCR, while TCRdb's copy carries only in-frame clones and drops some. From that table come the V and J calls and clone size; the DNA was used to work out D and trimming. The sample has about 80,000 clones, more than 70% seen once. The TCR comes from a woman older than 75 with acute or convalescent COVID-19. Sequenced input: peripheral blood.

The DNA for the CDR3 is TGTGCCAGCAGTTACAGGGGTGCTGAAGCTTTCTTT. Its translation: CASSYRGAEAFF. V usage is TRBV6-2 or TRBV6-3 and J usage is TRBJ1-1; D is possibly TRBD1 (5 bases). The V and J ends lost 2 bases and 6 bases respectively, with 7 bases between them. The V gene's germline CDR1 is MNHEY and CDR2 SVGEGT. The CDR3 has 12 residues.